This T cell receptor beta chain appears in the sequencing data of a study of cytomegalovirus exposure and HLA in healthy donors. For the study at large: Of over 350 genotyped donors, around 86% grouped in the Caucasian-associated ancestry cluster.

PCR amplification relied on 60 Vbeta primers (plus 13 Jbeta primers). Data came from immunoSEQ multiplex PCR; TCRdb stores just in-frame clones and leaves some out. The sample gives about 210,000 clones, about 84% of which show up once; roughly 13% is in the top ten. Remarks on this clone: No antigen is known for it.

The CDR3 sequence is 13 residues long. V lost 0 bases and J lost 7; bases outside the gene matches: 1. CDR1 is SGHDT and CDR2 is YYEEEE in the germline V gene. Study-level findings and limits: In all likelihood, a cluster of highly shared sequence variants was a sequencing artifact.

Sequenced sample: PBMCs. This clonotype was obtained from a woman aged 25 to 39 in good health and CMV-seropositive. The chain recombines TRBV5-6 with TRBJ2-7; 10 bases align to TRBD1. The CDR3 DNA follows: TGTGCCAGCAGCTTGGAGGACAGGGGGGAGCAGTACTTC. The encoded protein is CASSLEDRGEQYF.